This entry lists 21 T cell receptor beta chains sequenced from one sample in a study of blood T cell repertoires in COVID-19. The repertoire was sequenced with immunoSEQ multiplex PCR; TCRdb's copy has only in-frame clones and lacks some. The sample has about 200,000 clones, 80% to 90% seen once; the top ten hold about 11%. Sequencing used PBMCs or T cells enriched from blood (not recorded which). The source is a middle-aged man who had recovered from COVID-19.

This rearrangement joins TRBV4-1 to TRBJ2-3; D possibly corresponds to TRBD1 (6 bases). The germline CDR1 and CDR2 sequences are MGHRA and YSYEKL. The CDR3 loop spans 19 amino acids. Trimming removed 3 bases at V and 5 bases at J, with 27 bases between. CDR3 loop: CASSHDGGGLYHRIDTQYF. The CDR3 DNA follows: TGCGCCAGCAGCCATGATGGGGGCGGACTCTATCACCGGATAGATACGCAGTATTTT.

This clone was observed a handful of times. V is TRBV7-8 and J is TRBJ1-3; D may be TRBD1 (5 bases). V shed 8 bases and J shed 0 bases, with 14 bases lying between them. CDR1 is SGHVS, CDR2 FQNEAQ, per germline. The CDR3 runs 15 residues. As DNA, the CDR3 is TGTGCCAGCCGTCCACGGGGGATCTCTGGAAACACCATATATTTT. It translates to CASRPRGISGNTIYF.

This sequence joins TRBV7-8 and TRBJ2-2; 7 nucleotides match TRBD1. This CDR3 has 15 residues. Germline V gene lookup returns CDR1 SGHVS and CDR2 FQNEAQ. Trimming took 5 bases from V and 0 from J; bases not matched to a gene: 3. The CDR3 protein is CASSVGTANTGELFF. The CDR3 DNA reads as TGTGCCAGCAGCGTAGGGACAGCGAACACCGGGGAGCTGTTTTTT.

V gene TRBV5-1 combines with J gene TRBJ1-1; D remains ambiguous. V dropped 0 bases and J dropped 2 bases, with 14 bases sitting between them. Looked up from germline, CDR1 is SGHRS and CDR2 is YFSETQ. The CDR3 consists of 16 residues. This CDR3 reads CASSLALRQDNTEAFF. The CDR3 nucleotides read TGCGCCAGCAGCTTGGCCTTAAGGCAGGATAACACTGAAGCTTTCTTT. The variable domain in full, with the rest retrieved from reference TRBV5-1 and TRBJ1-1, is KAGVTQTPRYLIKTRGQQVTLSCSPISGHRSVSWYQQTPGQGLQFLFEYFSETQRNKGNFPGRFSGRQFSNSRSEMNVSTLELGDSALYLCASSLALRQDNTEAFFGQGTRLTVV.

This chain uses TRBV7-9 with TRBJ2-7; D is unresolved. Germline values: CDR1 SEHNR, CDR2 FQNEAQ (reference sequence). The CDR3 contains 15 residues. V was trimmed by 5 bases and J by 6 bases, leaving 20 bases between them. CDR3 loop: CASSLLGPTYGEQYV. CDR3 in DNA: TGTGCCAGCAGCCTCCTTGGGCCGACGTATGGCGAGCAGTACGTC.

The gene calls are TRBV28 and TRBJ1-2, with TRBD1 matching over 7 bases. Germline trimming cut 7 bases from V and 5 bases from J; bases unmatched to any gene: 13. This CDR3 comprises 15 residues. Germline V CDR1 and CDR2: MDHEN, SYDVKM. This chain's CDR3 is CASIKPPGQRYGYTF. In DNA, the CDR3 is TGTGCCAGCATTAAACCACCGGGACAGAGATATGGCTACACCTTC.

This clone was recorded once. The gene calls are TRBV5-4 and TRBJ2-3, with 9 bases that match TRBD2. The CDR3 has 16 amino acids. Germline assignment: CDR1 SGHNT and CDR2 YYREEE (reference sequence). J lost 0 bases, V lost 2 bases, and 4 bases had no gene match. This chain's CDR3 is CASSFRTSASTDTQYF. CDR3 DNA sequence: TGTGCCAGCAGCTTTAGGACTAGCGCAAGCACAGATACGCAGTATTTT.

V usage is TRBV4-2 and J usage is TRBJ2-7, with 8 positions matching TRBD2. The CDR3 runs to 15 residues. With V trimmed by 0 bases and J by 0 bases, 1 base remained unmatched. The germline gives CDR1 LGHNA, CDR2 YNFKEQ. The CDR3 DNA reads TGTGCCAGCAGCCAAGATAGCGGGAACTCCTACGAGCAGTACTTC. As protein: CASSQDSGNSYEQYF.

The chain couples TRBV10-1 to TRBJ2-1, with 11 bases identical to TRBD2. Unmatched junction bases numbered 14, after V lost 4 bases and J lost 9 bases. CDR1 and CDR2 (germline): WNHNN, SYGVQD (reference sequence). The CDR3 is made up of 17 amino acids. The CDR3 DNA follows: TGCGCCAGCAGTGGAAGAACTAGCGGGAGTGAAGTGATTGAGCAGTTCTTC. It is translated as CASSGRTSGSEVIEQFF.

The genes are TRBV4-3 and TRBJ2-1, with D unresolved. CDR1 and CDR2 (germline): LGHNA, YSLEER. The CDR3 consists of 16 residues. V dropped 0 bases and J dropped 8 bases, with 17 bases sitting between them. DNA of the CDR3: TGCGCCAGCAGCCAAGATGGTCGATCAGATTTGGATGAGCAGTTCTTC. This translates into CASSQDGRSDLDEQFF.

The chain combines TRBV5-1 with TRBJ2-3, with 13 bases that match TRBD2. Germline CDR1 is SGHRS and CDR2 is YFSETQ. The J segment lost 4 bases and the V segment lost 5 bases, leaving 7 bases of the junction unmatched. This CDR3 region has 16 residues. This CDR3 is CASSRGLAGEPDTQYF. CDR3 coding DNA: TGCGCCAGCAGTCGAGGACTAGCGGGAGAACCAGATACGCAGTATTTT. The whole variable domain, remainder taken from reference TRBV5-1 and TRBJ2-3, is KAGVTQTPRYLIKTRGQQVTLSCSPISGHRSVSWYQQTPGQGLQFLFEYFSETQRNKGNFPGRFSGRQFSNSRSEMNVSTLELGDSALYLCASSRGLAGEPDTQYFGPGTRLTVL.

A few counts support this clone. This chain uses TRBV18 with TRBJ1-5; a weak D match, TRBD1 (6 bases). The CDR3 has 18 amino acids. From germline, CDR1 is KGHSH and CDR2 LQKENI. The germline V and J ends were trimmed by 0 bases and 6 bases, with 21 bases remaining between them. Here the CDR3 reads CASSPPAGEKGYAQPQHF. In DNA, the CDR3 is TGTGCCAGCTCACCACCAGCAGGGGAAAAGGGATATGCTCAGCCCCAGCATTTT.

This clone was seen ten or more times. The chain recombines TRBV10-2 with TRBJ2-3, with TRBD1 as a possible D gene (7 bases). CDR1 is WSHSY and CDR2 is SAAADI in the germline V gene. V was pared by 3 bases and J by 2 bases, with 15 bases between. The CDR3 sequence is 16 residues long. The CDR3, as DNA: TGCGCCAGCAGTGATGGGGCAGGGGGGAACACAGATACGCAGTATTTT. It is translated as CASSDGAGGNTDTQYF.

The chain is built from TRBV27 and TRBJ1-2; possible D gene TRBD1, 6 bases. Trimming removed 4 bases from V and 7 bases from J, with 13 bases in between. The CDR3 length is 13 residues. Per the germline V gene, CDR1 is MNHEY and CDR2 is SMNVEV (reference sequence). CDR3 sequence: CASSSRRGLGYTF. CDR3 coding DNA: TGTGCCAGCAGTTCACGCAGGGGTCTTGGCTACACCTTC.

This chain joins TRBV19 and TRBJ1-2; TRBD1 agrees at 7 bases. Germline V lookup: CDR1 LNHDA, CDR2 SQIVND (reference sequence). This CDR3 comprises 13 residues. V shed 3 bases and J 4 bases; nucleotides not matched to a gene: 2. CDR3 sequence: CASSIQGGYGYTF. The CDR3 DNA reads TGTGCCAGTAGTATCCAGGGGGGCTATGGCTACACCTTC.

The genes are TRBV4-1 and TRBJ1-2, with D hard to call. The CDR3 runs 13 residues. Trimming shortened V by 2 bases and J by 6 bases, and 10 bases separated the two germline ends. The germline V gene encodes CDR1 MGHRA and CDR2 YSYEKL. CDR3 protein: CASSQRDGNGYTF. CDR3 bases: TGCGCCAGCAGCCAACGAGATGGTAATGGCTACACCTTC.

The chain has TRBV5-6 and TRBJ2-1, with TRBD1 as a possible D gene (6 bases). V shed 3 bases and J shed 0 bases, with 13 bases lying between them. The CDR3 sequence is 16 residues long. Germline V gene sequence: CDR1 SGHDT, CDR2 YYEEEE. CDR3 residues: CASSSLGQHSYNEQFF. The CDR3 region has the DNA TGTGCCAGCAGCTCATTAGGACAGCACTCCTACAATGAGCAGTTCTTC.

V usage is TRBV5-1 and J usage is TRBJ1-6; no firm D call. The CDR3 contains 13 residues. Trimming removed 0 bases at V and 8 bases at J, with 6 bases between. CDR1 is SGHRS, CDR2 YFSETQ, per germline. The CDR3 sequence: CASSLDSDSPLHF. The CDR3 DNA sequence: TGCGCCAGCAGCTTGGACTCCGATTCACCCCTCCACTTT. The variable domain in full, with the rest retrieved from reference TRBV5-1 and TRBJ1-6, is KAGVTQTPRYLIKTRGQQVTLSCSPISGHRSVSWYQQTPGQGLQFLFEYFSETQRNKGNFPGRFSGRQFSNSRSEMNVSTLELGDSALYLCASSLDSDSPLHFGNGTRLTVT.

There are a few counts of this clone. The V and J genes are TRBV19 and TRBJ1-5; 7 bases agree with TRBD1. This CDR3 has 15 amino acids. The J segment lost 3 bases and the V segment lost 3 bases, leaving 5 bases of the junction unmatched. Germline values: CDR1 LNHDA, CDR2 SQIVND (reference sequence). CDR3 nucleotide sequence: TGTGCCAGTAGTATGGGGACAGTCCCCAATCAGCCCCAGCATTTT. Its translation: CASSMGTVPNQPQHF.

J is TRBJ1-2 and V is TRBV6-5; maybe TRBD1 (6 bases). V lost 6 bases to trimming and J lost 3 bases, with 11 bases between them. In germline, CDR1 is MNHEY, CDR2 SVGAGI. The CDR3 is 13 residues long. The CDR3 reads CASRPGVDYGYTF. The CDR3 DNA reads as TGTGCCAGCAGACCAGGGGTTGACTATGGCTACACCTTC.

This chain uses TRBV2 with TRBJ2-1; TRBD2 might be the D (6 bases). Germline lookup yields CDR1 SNHLY and CDR2 FYNNEI. The CDR3 sequence is 14 residues long. Trimming took 6 bases from V and 1 from J, leaving 10 bases between them. The CDR3 DNA sequence: TGTGCCAGCAGGGAGGGCTTTTCCTACAATGAGCAGTTCTTC. Its protein product is CASREGFSYNEQFF.